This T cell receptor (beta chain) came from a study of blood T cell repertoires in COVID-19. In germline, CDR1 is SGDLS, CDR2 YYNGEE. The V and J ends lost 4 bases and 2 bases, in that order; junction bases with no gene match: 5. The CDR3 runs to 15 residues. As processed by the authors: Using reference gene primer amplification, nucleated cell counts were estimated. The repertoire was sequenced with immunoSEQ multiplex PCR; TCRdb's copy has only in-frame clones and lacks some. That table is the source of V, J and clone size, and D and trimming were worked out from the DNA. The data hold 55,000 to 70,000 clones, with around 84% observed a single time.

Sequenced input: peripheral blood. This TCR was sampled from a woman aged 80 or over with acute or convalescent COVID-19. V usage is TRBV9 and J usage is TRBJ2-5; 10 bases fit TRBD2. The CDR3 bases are TGTGCCAGCAGCCTAGGACTAGCGGTACAAGAGACCCAGTACTTC. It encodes CASSLGLAVQETQYF.